This T cell receptor (beta chain) was sequenced during a study of blood T cell repertoires in COVID-19. Produced via immunoSEQ multiplex PCR; TCRdb's table is partial and in-frame only. The sample holds about 230,000 clones; roughly four fifths are singletons and the top ten take approximately 2%. Per germline, CDR1 LNHNV and CDR2 YYDKDF (reference sequence). V shed 0 bases and J 7 bases; nucleotides not matched to a gene: 2. This CDR3 is built from 13 residues. Participants were aged about 18 to 89 years from about two dozen US areas. Membership in each cohort depended on participant-reported clinical history. Cohort 3 donors were reported recovered after two negative PCRs, clearance, or symptom resolution.

What was sequenced was PBMCs or T cells enriched from blood (not recorded which). The clonotype originates from a man aged 55 to 70 who had recovered from COVID-19. This chain uses TRBV15 with TRBJ1-1, with 7 bases that match TRBD1. The CDR3 nucleotides are TGTGCCACCAGCAGAGACCGGACAGGTGAAGCTTTCTTT. Translating it yields CATSRDRTGEAFF.